These 16 T cell receptor delta chains share one sample of origin, sequenced in a study of Vδ1+ human thymocytes. General observations from the study: Highly polyclonal TRG and TRD repertoires with Gaussian CDR3 length distributions appeared in thymus.

Antigens for these TCRs are unknown. RNA was extracted from the cells and then reverse transcribed. CDR3 amplicons came from multiplex PCR with pooled V-gene forward and constant-region reverse primers. TCRdb used CATT to re-call clones from the multiplex PCR reads. The table has 45,000 to 60,000 delta-chain clones, approximately 15% seen once. Sequencing input: Vdelta1+ gamma-delta thymocytes from the thymus. Subset of the sample: FACS-sorted CD3+ TCRalphabeta- TCRVdelta1+ TCRVdelta2- thymocytes. The receptors here all came from a girl under three years old who had congenital heart surgery.

The table lists this clone with a few counts. The chain uses TRDV1 and TRDJ1; TRDD2 matches 9 bases. CDR3 length equals 23 residues. V gave up 0 bases and J gave up 2 bases; unmatched junction bases: 25. Germline-derived CDR1 and CDR2 are TSWWSYY and QGS. This chain's CDR3 is CALGELIGKEGLPTLLGTDKLIF. The CDR3, as DNA: TGTGCTCTTGGGGAACTAATCGGGAAGGAGGGCCTTCCTACACTACTGGGGACCGATAAACTCATCTTT.

This clone was counted a few times. The chain uses TRDV1 and TRDJ1; D is uncertain. V was pared by 1 base and J by 4 bases, with 10 bases between. CDR3 size: 14 residues. CDR1 TSWWSYY and CDR2 QGS come from the germline V gene. DNA for the CDR3: TGTGCTCTTGGGGAACGATTTCGGGGCGATAAACTCATCTTT. Translated: CALGERFRGDKLIF.

This clone is a singleton in its sample. This chain links TRDV1 with TRDJ1; 8 bases map to TRDD3. There are 19 residues in the CDR3. CDR1 and CDR2 from the germline V gene are TSWWSYY and QGS. With 3 bases clipped from V and 4 bases from J, the junction kept 19 bases outside the gene matches. The CDR3 loop is CALGEPLSYPWGTDDKLIF. The CDR3 nucleotides read TGTGCTCTTGGGGAGCCTTTGTCCTATCCCTGGGGGACCGACGATAAACTCATCTTT.

This clone was observed a few times. The rearrangement links TRDV1 to TRDJ1; the match to TRDD3 covers 8 bases. V was clipped by 3 bases and J by 0 bases; unmatched bases: 24. Germline V gene sequence: CDR1 TSWWSYY, CDR2 QGS. The CDR3 runs to 22 residues. The CDR3 sequence is CALGDPWPSRGTGGPYTDKLIF. Here the CDR3 DNA reads TGTGCTCTTGGGGACCCCTGGCCTTCCCGGGGTACTGGGGGCCCGTACACCGATAAACTCATCTTT.

The gene calls are TRDV1 and TRDJ1, with no clear D. Trimming removed 4 bases from V and 0 bases from J, with 15 bases in between. The length of the CDR3 is 16 residues. CDR1 TSWWSYY and CDR2 QGS come from the germline V gene. CDR3 protein: CALGVGSPLYTDKLIF. DNA for the CDR3: TGTGCTCTTGGGGTTGGCTCCCCCCTGTACACCGATAAACTCATCTTT.

This clone has more than one count but fewer than ten. This rearrangement joins TRDV1 to TRDJ1; TRDD2 is a possible D gene (6 bases). The CDR3 has 20 residues. Germline CDR1 is TSWWSYY and CDR2 is QGS. V was clipped by 5 bases and J by 0 bases, with 28 bases between them. CDR3 bases: TGTGCTCTTGGGAACACTCCGGGGGCCTTCCCCTCTGCCAACACCGATAAACTCATCTTT. As protein: CALGNTPGAFPSANTDKLIF.

There are a few counts of this clone. The V and J genes are TRDV1 and TRDJ1, with 9 bases fitting TRDD3. The trim removed 4 bases at V and 11 bases at J, leaving 20 bases unmatched. The CDR3 loop spans 17 amino acids. CDR1 and CDR2 from the germline V gene are TSWWSYY and QGS. The CDR3 protein is CALGGRNGPTGGRRLIF. The CDR3 bases are TGTGCTCTTGGGGGAAGGAACGGTCCTACTGGGGGACGACGGCTCATCTTT.

This clone was seen a handful of times. V usage is TRDV1 and J usage is TRDJ1; D remains unclear. The germline V gene encodes CDR1 TSWWSYY and CDR2 QGS. CDR3 length equals 15 residues. Trimming left V 2 bases short and J 0 bases short, with 10 bases between. The CDR3 sequence is CALGERGRDTDKLIF. The CDR3 DNA follows: TGTGCTCTTGGGGAAAGAGGGAGGGACACCGATAAACTCATCTTT.

This sequence joins TRDV1 and TRDJ1; D might be TRDD3 (6 bases). The V gene lost 4 bases and the J gene lost 0 bases, with 30 bases spanning the gap. The CDR3 spans 21 residues. Germline V lookup: CDR1 TSWWSYY, CDR2 QGS. The chain's CDR3 is CALGAYNAVGGGAIYTDKLIF. CDR3 coding DNA: TGTGCTCTTGGGGCATACAACGCTGTAGGTGGGGGGGCTATATACACCGATAAACTCATCTTT.

This clone showed up just a few times. The chain uses TRDV1 and TRDJ1; 11 nucleotides agree with TRDD3. The CDR3 totals 17 residues. Trimming cost V 8 bases and J 0 bases; bases outside gene matches: 11. Germline lookup yields CDR1 TSWWSYY and CDR2 QGS. The CDR3 sequence: CALSCWGIRSNTDKLIF. For the CDR3, the DNA is TGTGCTCTTTCCTGTTGGGGGATACGCTCTAACACCGATAAACTCATCTTT.

The chain couples TRDV1 to TRDJ1; TRDD3 agrees at 12 bases. The CDR3 has 30 residues. J gave up 0 bases and V 0 bases, and 41 bases lay outside the gene matches. Germline CDR1 TSWWSYY, CDR2 QGS. CDR3 bases: TGTGCTCTTGGGGAACTAGTAACTTTCCCCCTTAAGACCCTGGGGGATACGTCTTCTAAACGCTTCCCTTACACCGATAAACTCATCTTT. Translating gives CALGELVTFPLKTLGDTSSKRFPYTDKLIF.

V gene TRDV1 combines with J gene TRDJ1; 8 positions match TRDD3. Germline loops: CDR1 TSWWSYY, CDR2 QGS. The V segment lost 1 base and the J segment 0 bases; nucleotides outside the gene matches: 13. The CDR3 runs 19 residues. CDR3 amino acids: CALGERGLRGGSDTDKLIF. Here the CDR3 DNA reads TGTGCTCTTGGGGAACGGGGACTTCGTGGGGGATCTGACACCGATAAACTCATCTTT.

V and J are TRDV1 and TRDJ1; 10 nucleotides line up with TRDD3. Losses at the gene ends were 2 bases for V and 0 bases for J; bases not matched to a gene: 36. Germline CDR1 and CDR2: TSWWSYY and QGS. This CDR3 comprises 27 residues. CDR3 region: CALGECLSYSLYFTGGFDPRYTDKLIF. The CDR3 nucleotides read TGTGCTCTTGGGGAATGTTTGTCCTACTCCCTTTACTTCACTGGGGGATTTGATCCACGGTACACCGATAAACTCATCTTT.

The chain couples TRDV1 to TRDJ1; TRDD3 agrees at 12 bases. This CDR3 comprises 20 residues. With V trimmed by 3 bases and J by 6 bases, 20 bases remained unmatched. Germline-derived CDR1 and CDR2 are TSWWSYY and QGS. The CDR3 sequence is CALGDKEPHLLLGDTNKLIF. The CDR3 nucleotides are TGTGCTCTTGGGGACAAGGAGCCCCATTTGCTACTGGGGGATACAAATAAACTCATCTTT.

The V call is TRDV3, the J call TRDJ1; unclear D gene. The CDR3 length is 18 residues. V lost 5 bases, J lost 1 base, and 29 bases lay in between. In germline, CDR1 is TVYSNPD, CDR2 GDNSRS (reference sequence). The CDR3 nucleotides read TGTGCCCCCCCCTCGGTCCACGGGCTGGTACAATTCACCGATAAACTCATCTTT. Amino acids: CAPPSVHGLVQFTDKLIF.

As concerns this clone: A single base separates this from a much larger clone, so it may be a read error. The sample contains more than one DNA sequence encoding this CDR3. The genes are TRDV2 and TRDJ1; D unclear. CDR1 GEAIGNYY and CDR2 EKD come from the germline V gene. This CDR3 comprises 13 residues. The CDR3 nucleotides are TGTGCCTGTGACGACACCGAAGGGAGTAAACTCATCTTC. It yields the protein CACDDTEGSKLIF.